This entry features one T cell receptor (beta chain) sequence. Its antigen remains unknown. With V trimmed by 4 bases and J by 2 bases, 3 bases remained unmatched. CDR1 SGDLS and CDR2 YYNGEE come from the germline V gene. The CDR3 consists of 15 residues. The data were taken from a study of cytomegalovirus exposure and HLA in healthy donors. The PCR made use of 60 Vbeta and 13 Jbeta primers. Repertoires were generated with immunoSEQ multiplex PCR, while TCRdb's copy carries only in-frame clones and drops some. This sample's table has around 140,000 clones. Study-level results: Researchers catalogued roughly 170 TCR beta chains as cytomegalovirus-associated.

The receptor was derived from a male donor in good health and CMV-seronegative. The rearrangement uses TRBV9 and TRBJ1-4; 9 bases line up with TRBD1. Specimen: PBMCs. CDR3 bases: TGTGCCAGCAGCAGCGGACAGGGGACTAATGAAAAACTGTTTTTT. Protein product: CASSSGQGTNEKLFF.